The 19 T cell receptor beta chains in this list originate from one sample, sequenced in a study of shared clonotypes between healthy human individuals. Data came from immunoSEQ multiplex PCR; TCRdb stores just in-frame clones and leaves some out. The sample includes about 110,000 clones, roughly 70% seen only once; the top ten take around 24%. The material sequenced was memory CD8+ T cells sorted from blood. The subset is: CD45RO+ cells pooled with CCR7-negative TemRA cells. These receptors all come from a woman in her 30s in good health.

The rearrangement uses TRBV2 and TRBJ1-5; 7 nucleotides align to TRBD1. With 3 bases clipped from V and 3 bases from J, the junction kept 8 bases outside the gene matches. Germline V gene sequence: CDR1 SNHLY, CDR2 FYNNEI. This CDR3 has 16 amino acids. CDR3 sequence: CASSDEPDRVNQPQHF. CDR3 bases: TGTGCCAGCAGTGATGAACCTGACAGGGTCAATCAGCCCCAGCATTTT.

The gene calls are TRBV27 and TRBJ1-5; possibly TRBD1 for D (5 bases). V lost 6 bases and J 0 bases, leaving 21 bases between the germline ends. Germline values: CDR1 MNHEY, CDR2 SMNVEV (reference sequence). CDR3 length: 18 residues. CDR3 nucleotide sequence: TGTGCCAGCAGCGCTGACAGACAAACCCGTTATAGCAATCAGCCCCAGCATTTT. Its protein is CASSADRQTRYSNQPQHF.

To note about this clone: No DNA is shown, since the ends of the CDR3 on it are uncertain; the CDR3 is the one TCRdb lists. This chain uses TRBV12-1 with TRBJ1-5. TRBV12-1 is an annotated pseudogene. The CDR3 has 17 residues if both end residues are counted. Here the CDR3 reads CASSFAPGIDLNQPQHF.

The genes are TRBV5-1 and TRBJ1-1; the D gene is possibly TRBD1 (5 bases). CDR3 length equals 14 residues. Deletions cut 3 bases from V and 3 bases from J, with 12 bases between. Germline V lookup: CDR1 SGHRS, CDR2 YFSETQ. In nucleotides, the CDR3 is TGCGCCAGCAGCTATGGGGGAGAGGACACTGAAGCTTTCTTT. Protein sequence: CASSYGGEDTEAFF.

V usage is TRBV4-1 and J usage is TRBJ2-7; D is uncertain. Trimming pared 0 bases from V and 7 bases from J, leaving 10 bases between. The CDR3 sequence is 13 residues long. The germline V gene has CDR1 MGHRA and CDR2 YSYEKL. The CDR3 bases are TGCGCCAGCAGCCAAGATGAAGTTTGGGAGCAGTACTTC. Translation gives CASSQDEVWEQYF.

The chain recombines TRBV29-1 with TRBJ2-5; D is perhaps TRBD1 (6 bases). The J call may be mistaken, given a closer DNA end match to TRBJ2-7. This CDR3 has 12 amino acids. The germline gives CDR1 SQVTM, CDR2 ANQGSEA. CDR3 DNA: TGCAGCGTTTCACAGGGTACCTACGAGCAGTACTTC. This codes for CSVSQGTYEQYF.

This clone was observed a handful of times. V usage is TRBV5-3 and J usage is TRBJ2-7, with D unclear. Being an ORF, TRBV5-3 has a function that is uncertain. Trimming removed 1 base at V and 3 bases at J, with 5 bases between. The CDR3 loop spans 12 amino acids. The CDR3 protein is CARSLRCYEQYF. CDR3 sequence (DNA): TGTGCCAGAAGCTTGCGGTGCTACGAGCAGTACTTC.

The chain recombines TRBV13 with TRBJ2-2, with 9 positions matching TRBD2. V was pared by 5 bases and J by 6 bases, with 7 bases of the junction left unmatched. The CDR3 totals 15 residues. Germline V CDR1 and CDR2: PRHDT, FYEKMQ (reference sequence). The CDR3 nucleotides read TGTGCCAGCAGCGTAGCGGGAGTGTGGGCCGGGGAGCTGTTTTTT. Encoded protein: CASSVAGVWAGELFF.

V gene TRBV4-2 combines with J gene TRBJ2-1; 12 positions match TRBD2. The CDR3 has 16 amino acids. CDR1 is LGHNA, CDR2 YNFKEQ, per germline. Trimming at V came to 1 base and at J to 8 bases, leaving 6 bases not matched to a gene. The CDR3 region is CASSQGGTSGFDEQFF. The CDR3, as DNA: TGTGCCAGCAGCCAAGGGGGGACTAGCGGGTTCGATGAGCAGTTCTTC.

This clone was detected only a few times. V usage is TRBV7-2 and J usage is TRBJ2-7, with D perhaps given as TRBD1 or TRBD2 (6 bases each). The CDR3 has 14 residues. The germline V and J ends were trimmed by 5 bases and 4 bases, with 15 bases remaining between them. Germline V gives CDR1 SGHTA, CDR2 FQGNSA. This chain's CDR3 is CASSPARGLYEQYF. DNA for the CDR3: TGTGCCAGCAGCCCCGCCCGGGGGCTTTACGAGCAGTACTTC.

This chain links TRBV25-1 with TRBJ2-3; D perhaps matches TRBD2 (6 bases). This CDR3 is built from 16 residues. The germline V gene has CDR1 MGHDK and CDR2 SYGVNS. Trimming left V 1 base short and J 3 bases short, with 14 bases between. The CDR3 DNA reads as TGTGCCAGCAGTGAATCGGAGGGGATCGGGACAGATACGCAGTATTTT. It encodes CASSESEGIGTDTQYF.

V gene TRBV15 combines with J gene TRBJ2-5; 7 positions agree with TRBD2. The J segment lost 5 bases and the V segment lost 4 bases, leaving 7 bases of the junction unmatched. CDR1 is LNHNV, CDR2 YYDKDF, per germline (reference sequence). This CDR3 spans 14 amino acids. The CDR3 loop is CATSTRLAGETQYF. CDR3 coding DNA: TGTGCCACCAGCACACGACTAGCAGGGGAGACCCAGTACTTC.

This clone was counted between two and nine times. The gene calls are TRBV4-2 and TRBJ2-7; 9 bases align to TRBD2. CDR1 is LGHNA and CDR2 is YNFKEQ in the germline V gene. J lost 3 bases, V lost 5 bases, and 11 bases had no gene match. The CDR3 extends over 16 amino acids. In DNA, the CDR3 is TGTGCCAGCAGCTCCCGGGCAGGGCGGGAGGGCTACGAGCAGTACTTC. It is translated as CASSSRAGREGYEQYF.

This clone appeared a single time. The chain recombines TRBV23-1 with TRBJ1-5; D remains unclear. Being an ORF, TRBV23-1 has a function that is uncertain. The V gene lost 3 bases and the J gene lost 5 bases, with 23 bases spanning the gap. CDR3 length equals 18 residues. The CDR3 protein is CASSHSKKTPIGDQPQHF. DNA for the CDR3: TGCGCCAGCAGTCACTCAAAAAAGACACCTATAGGAGATCAGCCCCAGCATTTT.

The V gene is TRBV18, the J gene TRBJ1-4; D gene uncertain. The CDR3 length is 14 residues. CDR1 and CDR2 (germline): KGHSH, LQKENI. With 3 bases removed from V and 8 bases from J, the gap between germline ends came to 13 bases. The CDR3 DNA reads TGTGCCAGCTCACCTGATGCCGCGGGCGAAAAACTGTTTTTT. Translated, it gives CASSPDAAGEKLFF.

V usage is TRBV11-2 and J usage is TRBJ1-2; 7 nucleotides match TRBD1. Germline V lookup: CDR1 SGHAT, CDR2 FQNNGV. V was clipped by 4 bases and J by 5 bases; unmatched bases: 13. The CDR3 is 16 residues long. CDR3 DNA sequence: TGTGCCAGCAGCTGGGAGACAGGGAAAGGCTCATATGGCTACACCTTC. This translates into CASSWETGKGSYGYTF.

The rearrangement joins TRBV7-2 to TRBJ2-7; D may match TRBD1 or TRBD2 (5 bases each). The germline V and J ends were trimmed by 6 bases and 6 bases, with 18 bases remaining between them. The length of the CDR3 is 14 residues. Germline V CDR1 and CDR2: SGHTA, FQGNSA. This CDR3 reads CASSNLGESGEQYF. In DNA, the CDR3 is TGTGCCAGCAGTAACTTGGGGGAGAGTGGCGAGCAGTACTTC. Full variable domain (outside the CDR3, taken from reference TRBV7-2 and TRBJ2-7): GAGVSQSPSNKVTEKGKDVELRCDPISGHTALYWYRQSLGQGLEFLIYFQGNSAPDKSGLPSDRFSAERTGGSVSTLTIQRTQQEDSAVYLCASSNLGESGEQYFGPGTRLTVT.

The gene calls are TRBV2 and TRBJ1-1; no firm D call. CDR1 and CDR2 (germline): SNHLY, FYNNEI. The CDR3 extends over 13 amino acids. Trimming took 4 bases from V and 1 from J, leaving 7 bases between them. The CDR3 sequence is CASSAGTNTEAFF. The CDR3 DNA reads TGTGCCAGCAGTGCGGGCACGAACACTGAAGCTTTCTTT. The full variable domain, its missing parts supplied by reference TRBV2 and TRBJ1-1, is EPEVTQTPSHQVTQMGQEVILRCVPISNHLYFYWYRQILGQKVEFLVSFYNNEISEKSEIFDDQFSVERPDGSNFTLKIRSTKLEDSAMYFCASSAGTNTEAFFGQGTRLTVV.

The gene calls are TRBV5-5 and TRBJ1-2, with D possibly being TRBD1 (5 bases). The CDR3 contains 15 residues. Germline assignment: CDR1 SGHKS and CDR2 YYEKEE (reference sequence). With 0 bases removed from V and 1 base from J, the gap between germline ends came to 10 bases. CDR3 residues: CASSLALDSNYGYTF. The CDR3 region has the DNA TGTGCCAGCAGCTTGGCCTTAGACAGTAACTATGGCTACACCTTC.